The T cell receptor (beta chain) under discussion was sequenced for a study of blood T cell repertoires in COVID-19. Overall study: Some COVID-19 samples were acute and others convalescent; all came from the United States, Italy and Spain.

Sequencing used immunoSEQ multiplex PCR; TCRdb keeps in-frame clones, though not all of them. The sample lists about 150,000 clones; around 86% were seen once. Trimming pared 8 bases from V and 5 bases from J, leaving 14 bases between. The CDR3 extends over 13 amino acids. Germline V gene sequence: CDR1 SGHDT, CDR2 YYEEEE. V usage is TRBV5-6 and J usage is TRBJ1-5, with D perhaps TRBD1 (6 bases). The sequenced sample consisted of peripheral blood. The receptor's source is a man in his fifties or sixties with active COVID-19. Here the CDR3 DNA reads TGTGCCAGTTCACAGGGAAGGGATCAGCCCCAGCATTTT. Protein product: CASSQGRDQPQHF.